This T cell receptor beta chain was recovered during a study of PD-L1 blockade in urothelial cancer. About the study: Across blood samples, T cells had a median count of about 140,000.

The CDR3 is made up of 12 amino acids. CDR1 and CDR2 from the germline V gene are KGHSH and LQKENI. Trimming took 4 bases from V and 6 from J, leaving 9 bases between them. In regard to this clone: Its target is not known.

Assay: immunoSEQ multiplex PCR; the TCRdb copy retains only in-frame clones and omits some. The repertoire consists of tens of thousands of clones, with approximately 86% occurring once and the leading ten covering around 1.9%. The time point denotes: peripheral blood 6 weeks after treatment start. The study collected 1 to 8 samples per patient, pretreatment and on-treatment. Regarding the study as a whole: Below-median pretreatment blood TCR clonality was a predictor of better survival.

This receptor was taken from a man over 45 with urothelial cancer. Sequencing was performed on PBMCs, taken around atezolizumab (anti-PD-L1) treatment. The V call is TRBV18, the J call TRBJ1-1; the D gene is possibly TRBD1 (6 bases). In nucleotides, the CDR3 is TGTGCCAGCTCACAGACAGGAGCTGAAGCTTTCTTT. It encodes CASSQTGAEAFF.